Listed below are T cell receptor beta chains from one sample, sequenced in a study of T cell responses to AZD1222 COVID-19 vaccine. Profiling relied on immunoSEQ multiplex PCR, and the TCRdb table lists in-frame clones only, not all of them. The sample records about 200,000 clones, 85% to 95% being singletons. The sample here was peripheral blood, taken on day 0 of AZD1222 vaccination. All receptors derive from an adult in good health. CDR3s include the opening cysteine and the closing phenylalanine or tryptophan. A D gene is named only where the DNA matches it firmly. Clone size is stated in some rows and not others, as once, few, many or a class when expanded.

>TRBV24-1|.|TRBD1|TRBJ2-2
TGTGCCACCAGGCGGGGACAGGACACCGGGGAGCTGTTTTTT
CATRRGQDTGELFF
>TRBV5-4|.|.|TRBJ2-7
TGTGCCAGCAGCTTGAGCCGGGGGTCCTACGAGCAGTACTTC
CASSLSRGSYEQYF
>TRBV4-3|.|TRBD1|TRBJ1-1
TGCGCCAGCAGCCACTACAGGGGGAACACTGAAGCTTTCTTT
CASSHYRGNTEAFF
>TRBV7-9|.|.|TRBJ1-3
TGTGCCAGCAGCTTAGGAGGGGGACGAGGAGGAAACACCATATATTTT
CASSLGGGRGGNTIYF
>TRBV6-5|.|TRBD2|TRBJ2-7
TGTGCCAGCAGCTTAGCGGGGGCTTCCTACGAGCAGTACTTC
CASSLAGASYEQYF
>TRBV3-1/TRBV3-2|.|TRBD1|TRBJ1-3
TGTGCCAGCAGCCAATTCACAGGGGGCGCGGGGAACACCATATATTTT
CASSQFTGGAGNTIYF
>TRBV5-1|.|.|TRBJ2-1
TGCGCCAGCAGGCCTCCGGGACCACACCACAATGAGCAGTTCTTC
CASRPPGPHHNEQFF
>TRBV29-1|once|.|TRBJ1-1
TGCAGCGTTTCAGCCGGGCGTGAAGCTTTCTTT
CSVSAGREAFF
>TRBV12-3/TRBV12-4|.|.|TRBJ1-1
TGTGCCAGCAGCCCCCAGGGGAACACTGAAGCTTTCTTT
CASSPQGNTEAFF
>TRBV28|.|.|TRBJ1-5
TGTGCCAGCAGTAATGACCTTAGCAATCAGCCCCAGCATTTT
CASSNDLSNQPQHF
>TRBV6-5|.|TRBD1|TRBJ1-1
TGTGCCAGCAGCCAAATGACAGGGGACACTGAAGCTTTCTTT
CASSQMTGDTEAFF
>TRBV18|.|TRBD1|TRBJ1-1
TGTGCCAGCTCAGCAACCAGTCCCGGGACAGGAGAAGCTTTCTTT
CASSATSPGTGEAFF
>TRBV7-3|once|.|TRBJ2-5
TGTGCCAGCAGCCCGGGGACAAGGAAAGAGACCCAGTACTTC
CASSPGTRKETQYF
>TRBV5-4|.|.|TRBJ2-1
TGTGCCAGCAGCATTGGGGCAGAATACAATGAGCAGTTCTTC
CASSIGAEYNEQFF
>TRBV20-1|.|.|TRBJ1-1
TGCAGTGCTAGTTTCGGGGGGAGGACTGAAGCTTTCTTT
CSASFGGRTEAFF
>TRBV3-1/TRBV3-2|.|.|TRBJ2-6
TGTGCCAGCAGCCAAGTTCTGCGTCGAAGGGCTGGGGCCAACGTCCTGACTTTC
CASSQVLRRRAGANVLTF
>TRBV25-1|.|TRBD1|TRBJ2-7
TGTGCCAGCCTTCCCACGGACAGGGACGAGCAGTACTTC
CASLPTDRDEQYF
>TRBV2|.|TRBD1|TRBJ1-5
TGTGCCAGCAGTGAAGGGGACAGAAGTTATAGCAATCAGCCCCAGCATTTT
CASSEGDRSYSNQPQHF
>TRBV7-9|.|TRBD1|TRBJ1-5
TGTGCCAGCAGCTTTTACAGGGGCGTCGACAATCAGCCCCAGCATTTT
CASSFYRGVDNQPQHF
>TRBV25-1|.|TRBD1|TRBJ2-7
TGTGCCAGCCGACCTCGACAGGGGGGACTGGCTGGGCACGAGCAGTACTTC
CASRPRQGGLAGHEQYF
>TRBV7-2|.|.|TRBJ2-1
TGTGCCAGCAGCTTAGACCGGCAGGCCTACAATGAGCAGTTCTTC
CASSLDRQAYNEQFF
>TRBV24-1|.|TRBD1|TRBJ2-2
TGTGCCACCAGTGAGCGACAGGGGGGCCCCTCCGGGGAGCTGTTTTTT
CATSERQGGPSGELFF
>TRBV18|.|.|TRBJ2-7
TGTGCCAGCTCACCGCGGGACATCACCTACGAGCAGTACTTC
CASSPRDITYEQYF
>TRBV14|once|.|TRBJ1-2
TGTGCCAGCAGCCAAGATAACGGGGATGGCTACACCTTC
CASSQDNGDGYTF
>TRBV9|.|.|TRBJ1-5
TGTGCCAGCAGCGCGTCAGGGTTTTATCAGCCCCAGCATTTT
CASSASGFYQPQHF
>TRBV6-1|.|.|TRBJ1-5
TGTGCCAGCAGTGAAGCGGGAGGGCGAGGGCAGCCCCAGCATTTT
CASSEAGGRGQPQHF
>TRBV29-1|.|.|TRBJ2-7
TGCAGCGTTGTCGGGACTGTTACGGGGAGCGAGCAGTACTTC
CSVVGTVTGSEQYF
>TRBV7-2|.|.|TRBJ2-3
TGTGCCAGCAGCCCCCCGGGACGCCTTTTCACAGATACGCAGTATTTT
CASSPPGRLFTDTQYF
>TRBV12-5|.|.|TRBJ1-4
TGTGCTAGTGGTTTCAAGGGGGATAATGAAAAACTGTTTTTT
CASGFKGDNEKLFF
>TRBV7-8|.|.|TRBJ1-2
TGTGCCAGCAGCTCCACCGGGACGCAGTTTAAGGGCTACACCTTC
CASSSTGTQFKGYTF
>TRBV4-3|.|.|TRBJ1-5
TGCGCCAGCAGCCAAGATATTTCGAGGTCCAGACATTTT
CASSQDISRSRHF
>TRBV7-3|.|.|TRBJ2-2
TGTGCCAGCAGCATAAGTAACACCGGGGAGCTGTTTTTT
CASSISNTGELFF
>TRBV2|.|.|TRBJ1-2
TGTGCCAGCACCGGGGATAACTATGGCTACACCTTC
CASTGDNYGYTF
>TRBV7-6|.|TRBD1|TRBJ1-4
TGTGCCAGCAGCTTGACAGGGTGGGATGAAAAACTGTTTTTT
CASSLTGWDEKLFF
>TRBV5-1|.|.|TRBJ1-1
TGCGCCAGCAGCGAGCAGGGCTACACTGAAGCTTTCTTT
CASSEQGYTEAFF
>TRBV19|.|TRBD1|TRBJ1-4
TGTGCCAGTTCCGGACAGGGTCGTAAAAAACTGTTTTTT
CASSGQGRKKLFF
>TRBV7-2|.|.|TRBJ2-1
TGTGCCAGCAGCTTAGGTGGCAGTTACAATGAGCAGTTCTTC
CASSLGGSYNEQFF
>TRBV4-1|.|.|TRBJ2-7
TGCGCCAGCAGCCAAGCGGACGAGCAGTACTTC
CASSQADEQYF
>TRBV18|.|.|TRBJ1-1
TGTGCCAGCTCACCAGGGTGGGACTCCGAAGCTTTCTTT
CASSPGWDSEAFF
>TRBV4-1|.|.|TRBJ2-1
TGCGCCAGCAGCCAAGCTCGGGGCTCGAGCTCCTACAATGAGCAGTTCTTC
CASSQARGSSSYNEQFF
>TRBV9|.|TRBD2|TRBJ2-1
TGTGCCAGCAGCCCATGGACTAGCGGGGACAATGAGCAGTTCTTC
CASSPWTSGDNEQFF
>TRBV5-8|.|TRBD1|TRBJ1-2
TGTGCCAGCAGTCCCAGGGGGCGACGAGGCTATGGCTACACCTTC
CASSPRGRRGYGYTF
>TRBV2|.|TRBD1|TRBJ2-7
TGTGCCAGCAGTGCATCAGGGGGCTACGAGCAGTACTTC
CASSASGGYEQYF
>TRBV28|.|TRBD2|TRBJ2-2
TGTGCCAGCAGTTCCCCCTACATGACTAGCGGGGGATCGATCGGGGAGCTGTTTTTT
CASSSPYMTSGGSIGELFF
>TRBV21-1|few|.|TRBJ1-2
TGTGCCAGCAGCGCCTGGGACGGTGTTAACTATGGCTACACCTTC
CASSAWDGVNYGYTF
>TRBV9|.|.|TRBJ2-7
TGTGCCAGCAGCGTAGCTTGGCAGGGACGCTACGAGCAGTACTTC
CASSVAWQGRYEQYF
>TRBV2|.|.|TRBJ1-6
TGTGCCAGCAGACCCTCGGGGGATTCACCCCTCCACTTT
CASRPSGDSPLHF
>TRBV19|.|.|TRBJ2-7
TGTGCCAGCTCGGAAGGATCCCCGTATGACGAGCAGTACTTC
CASSEGSPYDEQYF
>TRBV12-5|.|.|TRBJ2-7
TGTGCTAGTGGTTTGGGCTACGAGCAGTACTTC
CASGLGYEQYF
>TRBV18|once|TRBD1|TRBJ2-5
TGTGCCAGCTCACCGAAGGACAGGGTAGAGACCCAGTACTTC
CASSPKDRVETQYF
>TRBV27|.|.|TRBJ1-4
TGTGCCAGCAGTCCGCTTCTTAAAGGGCGCGATGAAAAACTGTTTTTT
CASSPLLKGRDEKLFF
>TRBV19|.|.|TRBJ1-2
TGTGCCAGTAGTATAGAACGAATAGGAGGCTACACCTTC
CASSIERIGGYTF
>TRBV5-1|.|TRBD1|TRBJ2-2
TGCGCCAGCAGCTTAACCCTGGGACAGGGGGCGGCCGGGGAGCTGTTTTTT
CASSLTLGQGAAGELFF
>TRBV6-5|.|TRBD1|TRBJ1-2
TGTGCCAGCAACACAGGGGTTACCACGTCCGGCTACACCTTC
CASNTGVTTSGYTF
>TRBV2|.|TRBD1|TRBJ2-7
TGTGCCAGCAAACGGGACAGCACACAAGAGCAGTACTTC
CASKRDSTQEQYF
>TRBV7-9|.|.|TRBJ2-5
TGTGCCAGCAGCCCAACAGGAATCGCGGAGACCCAGTACTTC
CASSPTGIAETQYF
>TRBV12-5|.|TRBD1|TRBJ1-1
TGTGCCGGGACAGGGAAGGACACTGAAGCTTTCTTT
CAGTGKDTEAFF
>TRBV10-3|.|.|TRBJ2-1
TGTGCCACAAACAGGGCTCGATCCTACAATGAGCAGTTCTTC
CATNRARSYNEQFF
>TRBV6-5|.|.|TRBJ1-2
TGTGCCAGCAGGTGGGACTATGGCTACACCTTC
CASRWDYGYTF
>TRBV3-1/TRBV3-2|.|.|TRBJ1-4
TGTGCCAGCAGCCAAGCGGCAGTCGTTAATGAAAAACTGTTTTTT
CASSQAAVVNEKLFF